The sequence of this T cell receptor beta chain was determined in a study of cytomegalovirus exposure and HLA in healthy donors (dated by TCRdb to about 2017). Study-level background: According to an earlier analysis of 550 to 750 of the donors, some 170 million T cells yielded 90 million to 130 million unique TCR beta sequences and about 300 Gb of sequence data. An early release covering just under 650 HLA-typed donors comprised about 290 gigabases of sequencing data and around 80 million unique TCR sequences. Of the roughly 400 genotyped donors, roughly 76% were placed in the genetic ancestry cluster associated with self-reported Caucasian donors. The study was designed to test whether signatures of past pathogen exposure could be identified by cataloging public T cell receptors. The study used immunosequencing to profile the T cell repertoires of more than 650 subjects and linked those repertoires to cytomegalovirus serostatus. Besides the first cohort of around 700 subjects, a separate validation cohort made up of 120 or so different subjects was used. To predict cytomegalovirus infection status, the study brought together high-throughput TCR immunosequencing, statistical association of individual TCRs with disease status, and machine learning. To study patterns of TCR occurrence, a later analysis re-analyzed previously published TCR beta repertoires from 700 or so donors and added high-resolution HLA genotyping. Rather than using new phenotypic data, the later analysis identified candidate immune exposures from TCR beta sequences and from how often those sequences occurred across donors. An earlier analysis of 587 of the donors used high-throughput TCR beta sequencing to judge whether each TCR beta V gene segment behaved as functional or pseudogenic. Donor age, sex, ethnicity and CMV serostatus were compiled together with the repertoire data. A later genetic analysis took genome-wide SNP genotypes for about 55% of the roughly 700 donors and used that subset as a discovery cohort. All discovery cohort repertoires had been generated on a single sequencing platform. HLA typing covered class I and class II loci at four-digit resolution. Typing coverage varied by locus: roughly 620-640 donors for A, B, C, DRB1 and DQB1; some 520 for DQA1; around 570 for DPA1; around 450 for DPB1. Four to six DR-DQ haplotypes were handled as single units for association and clustering, since linkage in the cohort was strong. Among 398 genotyped donors of the cohort, an average of around 240,000 unique TCR beta nucleotide sequences were sequenced per donor, roughly a sixth of them non-productive. Broader findings and caveats from the paper: Because HLA typing was missing for some donors at each locus, association tests included only the typed subset. In this cohort, only TCR beta chains were sequenced, and detectable features were limited by the absence of alpha or paired-chain data. According to the authors, the approach could potentially be generalized to other disease states and immunological phenotypes. Strong co-occurrence of HLA alleles, especially DR and DQ, made assigning TCR associations to individual alleles difficult. Immune exposure information for the cohort was limited to CMV serostatus. The study listed 150 to 200 TCR beta chains as associated with cytomegalovirus. A cluster of highly shared sequence variants was judged likely to be a technical artifact of the sequencing pipeline. While some public TCRs were present in many individuals, most TCR sequences turned up only very rarely across donors. At a false discovery rate of 0.05, a later analysis linked 16,951 TCR beta sequences to specific HLA alleles. A later analysis found that HLA-associated TCR beta chains were more clonally expanded and had lower generation probabilities than equally common non-associated chains. According to a later analysis, TCR association rates differed among HLA loci, with DRB1 alleles showing the most associated TCRs and HLA-C alleles showing the fewest. A further reported finding was that TCR beta sequences accurately predicted the HLA-A and HLA-B alleles for most subjects in the first cohort. In a later genetic analysis, fewer N-insertions in productive TCRs were reported among donors in an Asian-associated ancestry cluster than the roughly 700-donor mean. Three of the identified cytomegalovirus-associated TCR beta chains were confirmed in vitro to be specific for cytomegalovirus antigens. According to a later analysis, parvovirus B19, influenza, CMV and Epstein-Barr virus appeared linked to several top co-occurrence clusters. The classifier was reported to diagnose cytomegalovirus status with high specificity and sensitivity in both the original and validation cohorts. According to a later analysis, most CMV-associated TCR beta chains appeared to be HLA-restricted, and the HLA associations seemed to be driven largely by CMV exposure. The earlier analysis of 450 to 700 of the donors excluded roughly 16 rarely observed V segments, including chromosome 9 orphons, because counts were too low. Linkage disequilibrium might explain the correlated functional status among segregating V segments, but an unknown experimental factor could not be ruled out. The 87-base-pair reads could not distinguish some IMGT-functional V segments, including TRBV6-2 and TRBV6-3, so those segments were excluded. V-gene and J-gene trimming of TCR beta chains was associated with a missense DCLRE1C variant in a later genetic analysis, and the association was replicated in an independent cohort. In an earlier analysis of some 500 of the donors, most TCR beta V segments were observed in productive rearrangements about 87% or about 30% of the time, broadly matching IMGT annotations. Presence/absence analyses assumed roughly uniform sequencing depth across donors, an assumption that may not hold.

About this clone itself: Its binding antigen is unknown. No much larger clone exists at a distance of one base, and base qualities are not known.

V lost 2 bases and J lost 3 bases; the stretch between them is 7 bases long. CDR1 and CDR2 were assigned from the germline V gene as KGHSH and LQKENI. The CDR3 covers 13 residues, taking in both the cysteine and the phenylalanine. The entry retains the CDR3 DNA only, 39 bases that are in frame from base 1. The cohort was made up of approximately 670 healthy bone marrow donors. At the time of sampling, every cohort member was nominally healthy, though immune exposures that went unrecorded were likely present. The donor was CMV seronegative and belonged to the group of 352 seronegative cohort members. A peripheral blood sample was provided by each donor, and peripheral blood mononuclear cells were used for TCR beta sequencing. The Qiagen DNeasy Blood Extraction Kit was used to extract genomic DNA from the blood cell samples. Library preparation employed the immunoSEQ multiplex PCR assay. A mixture of 60 forward primers for TCR Vbeta segments and 13 reverse primers for TCR Jbeta segments was used in the multiplex PCR. A multiplex PCR assay on genomic DNA amplified the CDR3 region of rearranged TCR beta genes. The amplified TCR beta libraries were sequenced on the Illumina HiSeq System as 87-base-pair reads. Per the authors' processing: A later analysis tallied around 80 million unique TCR beta chains across the 610 or so repertoires, and approximately 12 million of those chains were shared by two or more donors. Raw reads were error-corrected and collapsed into unique sequences with a nearest-neighbor algorithm that merged closely related sequences to remove PCR and sequencing errors. To assign V, D and J gene segments, CDR3 sequences were aligned to IMGT reference sequences. Each retained sequence needed at least a six-nucleotide match to both a V gene segment and a J gene segment. A rearrangement counted as productive if the CDR3 had no stop codons and remained in frame with V and J, and every other rearrangement counted as non-productive. CDR3 was defined according to IMGT convention as the region running from the second conserved V-encoded cysteine to the conserved J-encoded phenylalanine. In an earlier analysis of more than 550 of the donors, sequences lacking an unambiguous match to a single V gene segment were excluded. In an earlier analysis of almost 600 of the donors, a V segment was called functional when productive rearrangements were above 56.7%, and segregating when the standard deviation between donors exceeded 5%. A statistical classification framework was built to diagnose cytomegalovirus status from the catalog of TCR beta chain sequences. In a later analysis, V and J genes were assigned by comparing TCR nucleotide sequences against IMGT/GENE-DB human TR gene sequences. In a later analysis, CDR3 sequences and most-parsimonious VDJ recombination scenarios were assigned using the TCRdist pipeline. A later analysis defined each TCR beta chain by its CDR3 amino acid sequence plus V-gene family, and excluded reads lacking a unique V-gene family. To address suspected cross-contamination and a sequencing artifact, a later analysis removed roughly 580 highly shared, low-generation-probability nucleotide sequences. In a later analysis, a clonal expansion index for each public chain was calculated from normalized within-repertoire ranks of inferred template counts. Generation probabilities in a later analysis came from a VDJ recombination model fitted to out-of-frame rearrangements, and those results were checked against IGoR. In a later analysis, hypergeometric tests were used to score TCR-TCR, TCR-HLA and TCR-CMV co-occurrence, with a repertoire-size bias correction applied to TCR pairs. A later analysis estimated false discovery rates by permuting HLA or CMV assignments 20 times. A later analysis grouped co-occurring TCRs with DBSCAN, adding TCRdist sequence similarity when clustering within HLA-allele-positive subsets. Repertoires with fewer than 30,000 or more than 120,000 public chains were left out of co-occurrence clustering, as were four to six repertoires with anomalous nucleotide sharing. TCRdb limited this immuneACCESS table to in-frame rearrangements with V and J called. A share of clones is missing; checked studies link under half to unresolved V genes, and the rest is unexplained. Clone size and V and J calls were adopted from that table, with D and trimming inferred from the DNA. The sample table lists about 190,000 clones, 87% of them with a count of one. The top ten clones comprise 1.3% of the sample.

The chain is assembled from TRBV18 and TRBJ1-2; 6 matching bases give a weak D call of TRBD1. The origin of this receptor is a man in his thirties or forties in good health and CMV-seronegative. The sequencing sample was made of PBMCs. This receptor carries the CDR3 CASSPNRDYGYTF. The nucleotide sequence reads as follows: TGTGCCAGCTCACCAAACAGGGACTATGGCTACACCTTC.